The 23 T cell receptor beta chains reported below all come from one sample, sequenced in a study of tumor-infiltrating lymphocytes in primary liver carcinoma. Unsorted bulk tissue (about 18-30 mg) underwent RNA and DNA co-extraction. Making TCR beta cDNA involved approximately 530 ng total RNA and a constant-region primer. Researchers made the TCR beta libraries by running three nested multiplex PCR rounds with slightly modified ARM-PCR. In the first two PCR rounds, TRBV1-TRBV30 forward primers were paired with a C-beta reverse primer, and each round lasted roughly 9 cycles. A single record per CDR3 protein comes from TCRdb applying MiXCR to the multiplex PCR reads. This sample has approximately 30,000 distinct CDR3 sequences, with approximately 76% found just once. Sequenced input: liver tumor tissue from sampling region 3. The subset: tumor region T3, left-lateral pole. These receptor sequences come from a woman in her twenties or thirties with primary liver carcinoma and hepatitis B virus infection.

Many counts were recorded for this clonotype. Lacking the conserved final phenylalanine or tryptophan, this CDR3 likely reflects a read error. It is unclear where the CDR3 begins or ends on the DNA, so no DNA is shown, and the CDR3 is as TCRdb lists it. V and J are TRBV11-2 and TRBJ2-7; TRBD2 is the table's D call and was not checked against the DNA. Including both end residues, the CDR3 is 11 amino acids long. Germline V gene sequence: CDR1 SGHAT, CDR2 FQNNGV. The chain's CDR3 is CAISLASSLEY.

V usage is TRBV5-1 and J usage is TRBJ1-3, with a tentative D call TRBD1 (5 bases). The V end was cut by 5 bases, the J end by 0 bases, with 18 bases between. The CDR3 is 17 amino acids. Per germline, CDR1 SGHRS and CDR2 YFSETQ. The CDR3 DNA follows: TGCGCCAGCAGGACCACGACCGGGACCCTCTCTGGAAACACCATATATTTT. Amino acids: CASRTTTGTLSGNTIYF.

This clonotype turned up a few times. This sequence joins TRBV11-1 and TRBJ2-7; 7 bases match TRBD1. This CDR3 has 14 residues. Unmatched junction bases numbered 9, after V lost 5 bases and J lost 5 bases. Germline V CDR1 and CDR2: SGHAT, FQDESV (reference sequence). CDR3 sequence: CASSDLEGTDEQYF. The CDR3 DNA reads as TGTGCCAGCAGCGACCTAGAAGGGACAGACGAGCAGTACTTC.

The CDR3 sequence is CASSLRGRGQPQHF. CDR3 DNA: TGTGCCAGCAGCTTAAGGGGAAGAGGCCAGCCCCAGCATTTT. The chain couples TRBV7-2 to TRBJ1-5; the D gene is possibly TRBD1 (5 bases). The germline V gene encodes CDR1 SGHTA and CDR2 FQGNSA. The CDR3 has 14 residues. V was cut by 2 bases and J by 7 bases, with 12 bases left in between.

Of note for this clonotype: A much larger clone lies one base from this, so it may be a read error. The CDR3 DNA sequence: TGTGCCAGCAGCTGGTCCTGGGTCGAGTACATTGAAGCTTTCTTT. Protein product: CASSWSWVEYIEAFF. The chain carries TRBV5-4 and TRBJ1-1; D not certain. This CDR3 is 15 amino acids long. The germline V gene has CDR1 SGHNT and CDR2 YYREEE (reference sequence). V was trimmed by 3 bases and J by 7 bases, leaving 19 bases between them.

As for this clonotype: This clone may be a read error of a much larger clone one base away. The chain links TRBV12-3 or TRBV12-4 to TRBJ1-5; perhaps TRBD1 as D (5 bases). This CDR3 has 13 residues. In DNA form, the CDR3 reads TGTGCCAACAGTTTGGCGGGACGGCAGCCCCACCATTTT. Amino acids: CANSLAGRQPHHF.

The rearrangement links TRBV18 to TRBJ2-2; TRBD2 agrees at 8 bases. The CDR3 totals 17 residues. V gave up 0 bases and J gave up 9 bases; unmatched junction bases: 12. Germline CDR1 is KGHSH and CDR2 is LQKENI. The CDR3 region is CASSPPKREWDTWELFF. DNA of the CDR3: TGTGCCAGCTCACCACCGAAGCGGGAGTGGGATACCTGGGAGCTGTTTTTT.

The chain has TRBV29-1 and TRBJ2-2; D may match TRBD1 or TRBD2 (5 bases each). The CDR3 runs to 12 residues. From germline, CDR1 is SQVTM and CDR2 ANQGSEA. Deletions cut 4 bases from V and 16 bases from J, with 19 bases between. The DNA for the CDR3 is TGCAGCGTTGTGGGATGGGACGGGGAGTCGTTTTTT. Translating gives CSVVGWDGESFF.

The genes are TRBV21-1 and TRBJ1-5; no check of the table's D call, TRBD1, against the DNA was made. TRBV21-1 is a pseudogene segment. The CDR3 is made up of 16 amino acids. The CDR3 here is CASTHRTGFDNQPQHF. In nucleotides, the CDR3 is TGTGCCAGCACCCACCGGACAGGGTTTGACAATCAACCCCAGCATTTT.

Details on this clonotype: A much bigger clone sits one base away, suggesting this may be a read error. Written as DNA, the CDR3 is TGTGCCATCAGCTCCCTGACTAGCGGTAACACCGGGGAGCTGTTTTTT. Protein product: CAISSLTSGNTGELFF. The chain carries TRBV7-4 and TRBJ2-2, with 9 bases matching TRBD2. The germline V gene encodes CDR1 SGHVT and CDR2 SQSDAQ. CDR3 size: 16 residues.

Concerning this clonotype itself: It is likely a read error, because the conserved phenylalanine at the end of the CDR3 is missing. Because the CDR3's place on the DNA is in doubt, the DNA is left out and the CDR3 is given as listed by TCRdb. This chain uses TRBV11-2 with TRBJ1-2. The CDR3 is 13 amino acids long, termini counted. Germline V lookup: CDR1 SGHAT, CDR2 FQNNGV. CDR3 protein: CASCLGAGLGYTI.

With regard to this clonotype: This may arise from a read error, as a much more abundant clone is one base away. The chain links TRBV18 to TRBJ2-7; a possible D gene is TRBD1 (5 bases). The CDR3 has 15 amino acids. CDR1 is KGHSH and CDR2 is LQKENI in the germline V gene. V gave up 0 bases and J gave up 3 bases, with 12 bases separating them. The CDR3 sequence: CASSPPWGKYYEQYF. The CDR3 DNA follows: TGTGCCAGCTCACCACCGTGGGGCAAATACTACGAGCAGTACTTC.

The rearrangement links TRBV5-4 to TRBJ2-3; 10 bases are a match to TRBD2. V shed 6 bases and J 3 bases; nucleotides not matched to a gene: 16. The length of the CDR3 is 18 residues. CDR1 is SGHNT and CDR2 is YYREEE in the germline V gene (reference sequence). Written as DNA, the CDR3 is TGTGCCAGCAATAACCCGGCGACTAGCGGGTGTCGGACAGATACGCAGTATTTT. Its protein is CASNNPATSGCRTDTQYF.

Details on this clonotype: A read error is possible here, since a much larger clone lies one base away. CDR3 in amino acids: CSSSRGGTRTYEQYF. DNA for the CDR3: TGTTCCAGCAGCCGGGGCGGGACGAGGACCTACGAGCAGTACTTC. The chain has TRBV11-1 and TRBJ2-7; a weak D match, TRBD2 (6 bases). The CDR3 runs to 15 residues. Looked up from germline, CDR1 is SGHAT and CDR2 is FQDESV (reference sequence).

At least ten counts were recorded for this clonotype. The chain is built from TRBV5-1 and TRBJ2-7; 7 positions match TRBD2. This CDR3 is built from 15 residues. V lost 2 bases to trimming and J lost 2 bases; unmatched junction nucleotides: 7. Germline V gives CDR1 SGHRS, CDR2 YFSETQ. CDR3 sequence: CASSFSSGDTYEQYF. The CDR3 nucleotides are TGCGCCAGCAGCTTCTCTAGCGGTGATACCTACGAGCAGTACTTC.

The V call is TRBV6-2 or TRBV6-3, the J call TRBJ1-1; D not certain. The germline V gene encodes CDR1 MNHEY and CDR2 SVGEGT. This CDR3 has 14 amino acids. V was trimmed by 7 bases and J by 1 base, leaving 13 bases between them. CDR3 coding DNA: TGTGCCAGCAAACCCCGTCTGGAGAACACTGAAGCTTTCTTT. Protein sequence: CASKPRLENTEAFF.

V usage is TRBV6-5 and J usage is TRBJ2-6, with D tentatively TRBD1 (5 bases). The V gene lost 7 bases and the J gene lost 15 bases, with 34 bases spanning the gap. The CDR3 covers 18 residues. Germline lookup yields CDR1 MNHEY and CDR2 SVGAGI. CDR3 bases: TGTGCCAGCAAGACATACATGGGGTGCTTCTCTGGGGCCAACACCCTGACTTTC. This translates into CASKTYMGCFSGANTLTF.

This clonotype has a count of ten or more. V gene TRBV4-2 combines with J gene TRBJ2-5, with D possibly matching TRBD2 (6 bases). Trimming shortened V by 4 bases and J by 3 bases, and 15 bases separated the two germline ends. This CDR3 spans 15 amino acids. CDR1 and CDR2 (germline): LGHNA, YNFKEQ. CDR3 sequence (DNA): TGTGCCAGCAGCCCCACCCCGGGAGCAAAAGAGACCCAGTACTTC. Translated: CASSPTPGAKETQYF.

Of note for this clonotype: In this CDR3 the conserved last residue, phenylalanine or tryptophan, is missing, so a read error is likely. The V and J genes are TRBV11-2 and TRBJ2-7; D perhaps matches TRBD2 (6 bases). The germline V gene encodes CDR1 SGHAT and CDR2 FQNNGV. The CDR3 extends over 14 amino acids. V was trimmed by 0 bases and J by 9 bases, leaving 15 bases between them. CDR3: CASSLERGGGGQYI. The CDR3 DNA reads as TGTGCCAGCAGCTTAGAACGGGGAGGAGGAGGGCAGTACATC.

Comments on this clonotype: This likely comes from a read error, as the CDR3 has no conserved phenylalanine or tryptophan at its end. The chain recombines TRBV11-2 with TRBJ2-3, with TRBD2 identical over 7 bases. The V gene's germline CDR1 is SGHAT and CDR2 FQNNGV. After removal of 10 bases from V and 7 bases from J, the junction contained 17 bases not matched to a gene. This CDR3 is 15 amino acids long. The CDR3 DNA follows: TGTGCCAACAGTTTGGGACTATCGGGACCAAATACGCAGTATTCT. Translating gives CANSLGLSGPNTQYS.

On this clonotype: The junction differs from germline at one of its ends, possibly a read error. The chain couples TRBV13 to TRBJ1-1, with TRBD1 as a possible D gene (6 bases). This CDR3 is 17 amino acids long. Germline CDR1 reads PRHDT; CDR2 reads FYEKMQ (reference sequence). Here the CDR3 DNA reads TGTGCCAGCGGCTTAGGAGGGTTTGGTATTGGGGGCACTGATGCTATCTTT. Its protein is CASGLGGFGIGGTDAIF.

This clonotype was recorded a few times. V is TRBV11-1 and J is TRBJ2-7; D call uncertain. V dropped 5 bases and J dropped 6 bases, with 23 bases sitting between them. This CDR3 has 16 amino acids. Germline lookup yields CDR1 SGHAT and CDR2 FQDESV (reference sequence). The DNA of the CDR3 is TGTGCCAGCAGCAACCCCCCAGGACGGAGAACCTTCGAGCAGTACTTC. Its protein is CASSNPPGRRTFEQYF.

This clonotype has only one observation. A much larger clonotype is one base distant, so this may be a read error. V and J are TRBV15 and TRBJ2-1; TRBD2 aligns across 8 bases. This CDR3 region has 17 residues. V lost 0 bases and J lost 7; bases outside the gene matches: 11. Germline values: CDR1 LNHNV, CDR2 YYDKDF (reference sequence). CDR3 in amino acids: CATSRDPATSARNEQFF. Here the CDR3 DNA reads TGTGCCACCAGCAGAGATCCCGCGACTAGCGCGAGGAATGAGCAGTTCTTC.